This TCR beta chain was identified during a study of cytomegalovirus exposure and HLA in healthy donors. 60 Vbeta and 13 Jbeta primers were used in PCR. This table comes from immunoSEQ multiplex PCR, and its TCRdb copy is limited to in-frame clones, with some not included. The profile shows over 100,000 clones, roughly 80% of them singletons. Study-wide results and caveats: A later analysis, which compared TCR beta chains of equal frequency, found the HLA-associated ones more clonally expanded. Reports described diagnosis of cytomegalovirus status by the classifier as highly specific and sensitive.

This clone is classed as medium-sized. Its antigen is not identified. Sequences were obtained from PBMCs. The sequence was obtained from a woman under 40 in good health and CMV-seropositive.

CDR3 protein: CASSRGHLSNQPQHF. The CDR3, as DNA: TGCGCCAGCAGCCGCGGACATCTCAGCAATCAGCCCCAGCATTTT. This chain joins TRBV4-3 and TRBJ1-5; possible D gene TRBD1, 5 bases. The CDR3 covers 15 residues. Germline V CDR1 and CDR2: LGHNA, YSLEER. V was trimmed by 4 bases and J by 1 base, leaving 11 bases between them.